The 30 T cell receptor beta chains given below trace back to one sample, sequenced in a study of breast tumors, draining lymph nodes, adjacent tissues. The lymph nodes were axillary draining lymph nodes from breast cancer patients. One entry per CDR3 protein, called by TCRdb with MiXCR from the multiplex PCR reads. The sample records over 70,000 distinct CDR3 sequences, about 27% being singletons. The sample was axillary lymph node tissue. All receptors come from a female donor with breast cancer. Some clones in this sample may be carry-over from other donors' samples.

This clonotype was observed many times. The V call is TRBV19, the J call TRBJ1-4; 8 nucleotides agree with TRBD1. V lost 9 bases to trimming and J lost 7 bases; unmatched junction nucleotides: 10. CDR1 and CDR2 from the germline V gene are LNHDA and SQIVND (reference sequence). The CDR3 contains 14 residues. Here the CDR3 DNA reads TGTGCCAGCCAAAAACAGGGGGGTAGTGAAAAACTGTTTTTT. This sequence encodes CASQKQGGSEKLFF.

Concerning this clonotype: This clone may be a read error of a much larger clone one base away. V gene TRBV5-6 combines with J gene TRBJ2-5, with unresolved D. The CDR3 extends over 15 amino acids. V lost 4 bases and J lost 5, with 18 bases in between. The germline CDR1 and CDR2 sequences are SGHDT and YYEEEE. CDR3 sequence (DNA): TGTGCCAGCAGCGGGCTTCAGGCCCCTGAGGAGACCCAGTACTTC. This sequence encodes CASSGLQAPEETQYF. The full variable domain, its missing parts supplied by reference TRBV5-6 and TRBJ2-5, is DAGVTQSPTHLIKTRGQQVTLRCSPKSGHDTVSWYQQALGQGPQFIFQYYEEEERQRGNFPDRFSGHQFPNYSSELNVNALLLGDSALYLCASSGLQAPEETQYFGPGTRLLVL.

There are many counts of this clonotype. V is TRBV19 and J is TRBJ1-3; D gene uncertain. Per germline, CDR1 LNHDA and CDR2 SQIVND (reference sequence). CDR3 size: 17 residues. V was shortened by 2 bases and J by 0 bases, with 14 bases between the two germline ends. The CDR3 bases are TGTGCCAGTAGTATATTAGGGTCGGCGACCTCTGGAAACACCATATATTTT. Its translation is CASSILGSATSGNTIYF.

V gene TRBV7-8 combines with J gene TRBJ1-1, with D unresolved. Germline-derived CDR1 and CDR2 are SGHVS and FQNEAQ. Trimming pared 0 bases from V and 3 bases from J, leaving 5 bases between. The CDR3 sequence is 13 residues long. CDR3 in DNA: TGTGCCAGCAGCTTAGCTCTTGACACTGAAGCTTTCTTT. Its translation is CASSLALDTEAFF.

This clonotype was detected many times. CDR3 DNA: TGTGCCAGCAGCCAATGGCCCGGGGCCTACGAGCAGTACTTC. It is translated as CASSQWPGAYEQYF. This chain joins TRBV3-1 and TRBJ2-7; D may be TRBD2 (5 bases). The germline V gene has CDR1 LGHDT and CDR2 YNNKEL (reference sequence). V lost 2 bases to trimming and J lost 2 bases, with 10 bases between them. CDR3 size: 14 residues.

CDR3 sequence: CASSPLGRQGARNTEAFF. The CDR3 DNA sequence: TGTGCCAGCAGCCCGTTAGGCCGACAGGGGGCGCGGAACACTGAAGCTTTCTTT. This chain connects TRBV4-2 to TRBJ1-1, with 10 bases that match TRBD1. Germline V lookup: CDR1 LGHNA, CDR2 YNFKEQ. Losses at the gene ends were 4 bases for V and 1 base for J; bases not matched to a gene: 12. This CDR3 has 18 amino acids.

Concerning this clonotype itself: Because the CDR3 is missing its conserved closing phenylalanine or tryptophan, this is likely a read error. The gene calls are TRBV11-2 and TRBJ2-7; 10 nucleotides align to TRBD2. V dropped 6 bases and J dropped 0; count of bases not matched to a gene: 11. Germline V CDR1 and CDR2: SGHAT, FQNNGV. CDR3 length: 17 amino acids. CDR3 coding DNA: TGTGCCAGCAGTTCCGGGACTAGCGCGGCGAGCTCCTACGAGCAGTACCTC. Its protein product is CASSSGTSAASSYEQYL.

This clonotype occurred many times. The chain recombines TRBV20-1 with TRBJ1-5, with D possibly matching TRBD1 (5 bases). The germline gives CDR1 DFQATT, CDR2 SNEGSKA (reference sequence). CDR3 length equals 15 residues. The V gene lost 1 base and the J gene lost 3 bases, with 13 bases spanning the gap. The CDR3 protein is CSARGGTKSNQPQHF. CDR3 DNA sequence: TGCAGTGCTAGAGGGGGGACGAAATCCAATCAGCCCCAGCATTTT.

This clonotype was observed at least ten times. DNA of the CDR3: TGTGCCAGTAGCCCCACCACAGGGTGGGGAGAGACCCAGTACTTC. Its translation: CASSPTTGWGETQYF. The chain combines TRBV19 with TRBJ2-5, with D perhaps TRBD1 (6 bases). Trimming took off 6 bases at V and 4 bases at J, with 18 bases between the two ends. This CDR3 spans 15 amino acids. Germline values: CDR1 LNHDA, CDR2 SQIVND (reference sequence).

A note on this clonotype: This could be a read error, since a much larger clone is one nucleotide away. The chain employs TRBV29-1 and TRBJ1-1; D gene ambiguous. This CDR3 contains 12 residues. Trimming left V 6 bases short and J 2 bases short, with 10 bases between. Germline V gene lookup returns CDR1 SQVTM and CDR2 ANQGSEA. CDR3 protein: CSVRTTNTEAFF. CDR3 DNA sequence: TGCAGCGTCCGTACGACTAACACTGAAGCTTTCTTT.

Comment on this clonotype: The junction does not match germline at one end; this may be a read error. The rearrangement joins TRBV6-1 to TRBJ2-6, with D perhaps matching TRBD1 (6 bases). The germline V gene has CDR1 MNHNS and CDR2 SASEGT. The CDR3 runs to 15 residues. The CDR3 region is CASSPRGFGANALTF. CDR3 in DNA: TGCGCCAGCAGTCCCAGGGGTTTTGGGGCCAACGCCCTGACTTTC.

This clonotype was recorded at least ten times. This sequence joins TRBV20-1 and TRBJ1-2; D is unresolved. The germline V gene has CDR1 DFQATT and CDR2 SNEGSKA (reference sequence). The CDR3 covers 13 residues. V was cut by 0 bases and J by 7 bases, with 12 bases left in between. CDR3 DNA sequence: TGCAGTGCTAGAGATATCATCAACGGTGGCTACACCTTC. Amino acids: CSARDIINGGYTF.

The rearrangement uses TRBV27 and TRBJ2-3; D unclear. The V end was cut by 8 bases, the J end by 6 bases, with 15 bases between. This CDR3 is built from 13 residues. Germline V gene sequence: CDR1 MNHEY, CDR2 SMNVEV (reference sequence). CDR3 loop: CASSRSGWDTQYF. The CDR3 bases are TGTGCCAGCTCCCGGTCCGGATGGGATACGCAGTATTTT.

The V gene is TRBV12-5, the J gene TRBJ1-5; D is uncertain. The CDR3 loop spans 13 amino acids. Germline CDR1 LGHNT, CDR2 FRNRAP. The V end lost 6 bases, the J end lost 5 bases, and 11 bases lay between the germline ends. CDR3 protein: CASGLGPYQPQHF. The CDR3 DNA reads as TGTGCTAGTGGCTTAGGCCCATATCAGCCCCAGCATTTT.

This clonotype came up a few times. V gene TRBV12-5 combines with J gene TRBJ1-1; no firm D call. CDR1 LGHNT and CDR2 FRNRAP come from the germline V gene. The CDR3 runs 17 residues. V lost 1 base and J 0 bases, leaving 15 bases between the germline ends. The CDR3 region has the DNA TGTGCTAGTGGTTTGGGACCCAAGGACCAGATGAACACTGAAGCTTTCTTT. It translates to CASGLGPKDQMNTEAFF.

The chain has TRBV25-1 and TRBJ2-1, with 8 positions matching TRBD2. Germline-derived CDR1 and CDR2 are MGHDK and SYGVNS. This CDR3 contains 13 residues. The CDR3, as DNA: TGTGCTACCAGCGGGAGCCTAGGCAATGAGCAGTTCTTC. Residues: CATSGSLGNEQFF.

This clonotype was recorded at least ten times. The chain employs TRBV12-3 or TRBV12-4 and TRBJ2-1; the match to TRBD2 covers 7 bases. The length of the CDR3 is 15 residues. After removal of 7 bases from V and 9 bases from J, the junction contained 15 bases not matched to a gene. The CDR3 region has the DNA TGTGCCAGCACCCTGGGGGAAGCGGGAACGGGTGAGCAGTTCTTC. The encoded protein is CASTLGEAGTGEQFF.

On this clonotype: The conserved closing phenylalanine or tryptophan is absent in this CDR3, likely reflecting a read error. CDR3 bases: TGTGTCAGTAGTCCCAGTCATTATCGAAGCCTCTATGGCTACACCTCC. Its protein product is CVSSPSHYRSLYGYTS. The chain joins TRBV19 to TRBJ1-2; D is uncertain. CDR1 is LNHDA, CDR2 SQIVND, per germline (reference sequence). The CDR3 totals 16 residues.

As for this clonotype: An end of the junction does not agree with germline; a read error may underlie this. The V call is TRBV9, the J call TRBJ1-5; 10 nucleotides agree with TRBD1. The germline gives CDR1 SGDLS, CDR2 YYNGEE. CDR3 length: 12 amino acids. As DNA, the CDR3 is TGTGCCAGCGGGACAGGGGACCGGCCCCAGCACTTT. This sequence encodes CASGTGDRPQHF.

This clonotype occurred many times. The CDR3 sequence is CARPSWFNEQFF. The DNA of the CDR3 is TGTGCCAGGCCGTCGTGGTTTAATGAGCAGTTCTTC. V is TRBV6-2 or TRBV6-3 and J is TRBJ2-1, with D unclear. V lost 9 bases and J 7 bases, leaving 13 bases between the germline ends. This CDR3 spans 12 amino acids. From germline, CDR1 is MNHEY and CDR2 SVGEGT.

The sample holds many counts of this clonotype. This chain joins TRBV7-2 and TRBJ2-7; D may match TRBD1 or TRBD2 (5 bases each). Germline values: CDR1 SGHTA, CDR2 FQGNSA. V lost 2 bases, J lost 4 bases, and 21 bases lay in between. CDR3 length: 17 amino acids. The CDR3 spells CASSLIARGTGQYEQYF. CDR3 in DNA: TGTGCCAGCAGCTTAATTGCTCGGGGCACGGGTCAGTACGAGCAGTACTTC.

This clonotype was seen many times. The junction does not match germline at one end; this may be a read error. This chain joins TRBV6-5 and TRBJ2-1, with TRBD2 identical over 12 bases. There are 14 residues in the CDR3. In germline, CDR1 is MNHEY, CDR2 SVGAGI. The CDR3 nucleotides are TGTGCCAGCAGTCACTCGTGGACTAGCGGGATTCAGTTCTTC. It yields the protein CASSHSWTSGIQFF.

This clonotype has ten or more counts. The chain has TRBV20-1 and TRBJ2-3, with 7 bases that match TRBD2. Germline lookup yields CDR1 DFQATT and CDR2 SNEGSKA (reference sequence). Losses at the gene ends were 7 bases for V and 5 bases for J; bases not matched to a gene: 9. The CDR3 contains 13 residues. The CDR3 nucleotides read TGCAGTGAAAAGCGGGGAGAGGGAGATACGCAGTATTTT. Residues: CSEKRGEGDTQYF.

This clonotype was detected ten times or more. The J gene is TRBJ2-3, the V gene TRBV9; D is perhaps TRBD1 or TRBD2 (6 bases each). Trimming stripped 4 bases from V and 1 base from J, with 16 bases between. This CDR3 contains 16 residues. Germline V lookup: CDR1 SGDLS, CDR2 YYNGEE. In nucleotides, the CDR3 is TGTGCCAGCAGCCCAGCGCCGGGGGCAGGCACAGATACGCAGTATTTT. Translating it yields CASSPAPGAGTDTQYF.

This clonotype occurred many times. The rearrangement uses TRBV2 and TRBJ1-4, with D perhaps matching TRBD1 (5 bases). The ends were cut back, 3 bases at V and 6 bases at J, with 14 bases in the middle. The length of the CDR3 is 15 residues. Germline V CDR1 and CDR2: SNHLY, FYNNEI. CDR3 bases: TGTGCCAGCAGTGATTACAGGTTTTCGGATGAAAAACTGTTTTTT. This gives the protein CASSDYRFSDEKLFF.

This clonotype showed up many times. The chain joins TRBV6-5 to TRBJ2-5, with D possibly TRBD2 on 7 matching bases. Trimming removed 7 bases from V and 6 bases from J, with 21 bases in between. Germline values: CDR1 MNHEY, CDR2 SVGAGI. This CDR3 is built from 15 residues. Here the CDR3 reads CASTRFGGPGKTQYF. DNA for the CDR3: TGTGCCAGCACACGATTCGGGGGGCCTGGGAAGACCCAGTACTTC.

This clonotype appeared many times. The rearrangement uses TRBV11-1 and TRBJ2-7; 7 positions agree with TRBD1. V was pared by 2 bases and J by 3 bases, with 7 bases of the junction left unmatched. The length of the CDR3 is 15 residues. The germline gives CDR1 SGHAT, CDR2 FQDESV (reference sequence). Written as DNA, the CDR3 is TGTGCCAGCAGCTTATCCGGGGACAGTTTCTACGAGCAGTACTTC. Protein: CASSLSGDSFYEQYF.

In this sample, this clonotype turned up a few times. It may be a read error: a sequence one base away is much more abundant. The chain employs TRBV6-1 and TRBJ1-4, with D perhaps TRBD1 (5 bases). Trimming took 4 bases from V and 8 from J, leaving 17 bases between them. Germline assignment: CDR1 MNHNS and CDR2 SASEGT. This CDR3 is built from 15 residues. The CDR3 DNA follows: TGTGCCAGCAGTGGATTAGTCGGGGCAGTCGAAAAACTGTTTTTT. Its protein is CASSGLVGAVEKLFF.

On this clonotype: A much bigger clone sits one base away, suggesting this may be a read error. This rearrangement joins TRBV6-4 to TRBJ2-1; possibly TRBD2 for D (6 bases). V gave up 5 bases and J gave up 3 bases, with 17 bases separating them. The germline V gene encodes CDR1 MRHNA and CDR2 SNTAGT. The length of the CDR3 is 16 residues. CDR3 nucleotides: TGTGCCAGCAGTTCCCAGAGGGAGGTGGGCTACAATGAGCAGTTCTTC. Its protein is CASSSQREVGYNEQFF.

This clonotype has a count of ten or more. This rearrangement joins TRBV4-3 to TRBJ2-7; possibly TRBD2 for D (5 bases). V lost 10 bases and J 0 bases, leaving 13 bases between the germline ends. This CDR3 has 13 amino acids. Per the germline V gene, CDR1 is LGHNA and CDR2 is YSLEER. CDR3 nucleotides: TGCGCCATCAAGGACTGGAGCTCCTACGAGCAGTACTTC. Protein product: CAIKDWSSYEQYF.